Listed here are 7 T cell receptor beta chains from one sample, sequenced in a study of cytomegalovirus exposure and HLA in healthy donors. Method: immunoSEQ multiplex PCR; TCRdb's copy keeps in-frame clones and lacks some. The table lists 200,000 to 300,000 clones, about 86% of them singletons. Input material: PBMCs. All receptors derive from a man between 18 and 35 years old in good health and CMV-seronegative.

V and J are TRBV27 and TRBJ2-7; 11 bases fit TRBD2. This CDR3 contains 14 residues. Germline loops: CDR1 MNHEY, CDR2 SMNVEV (reference sequence). The V segment lost 6 bases and the J segment 2 bases; nucleotides outside the gene matches: 3. CDR3 DNA sequence: TGTGCCAGCAGGCTAGCGGGAGGTACCTACGAGCAGTACTTC. Amino acids: CASRLAGGTYEQYF.

This chain's CDR3 is CASSQTDNPITDTQYF. The CDR3 DNA follows: TGTGCCAGCAGCCAAACAGACAACCCCATCACAGATACGCAGTATTTT. This chain joins TRBV7-9 and TRBJ2-3, with D unresolved. V lost 5 bases and J 2 bases, leaving 17 bases between the germline ends. The CDR3 extends over 16 amino acids. Germline loops: CDR1 SEHNR, CDR2 FQNEAQ (reference sequence).

V usage is TRBV21-1 and J usage is TRBJ2-7; the table's TRBD1 call for D was not verified on the DNA. TRBV21-1 constitutes a pseudogene. The CDR3 is 19 residues long. The CDR3 here is CASSGPGQGVGRTFYEQYF. The CDR3 nucleotides are TGTGCCAGCAGCGGGCCGGGACAGGGGGTAGGACGGACCTTCTACGAGCAGTACTTC.

J is TRBJ2-2 and V is TRBV18; 8 bases are a match to TRBD1. V shed 0 bases and J 5 bases; nucleotides not matched to a gene: 2. This CDR3 has 15 amino acids. The germline V gene encodes CDR1 KGHSH and CDR2 LQKENI. The CDR3 bases are TGTGCCAGCTCACCACCGGACAGGGCGACCGGGGAGCTGTTTTTT. Its protein product is CASSPPDRATGELFF.

The chain has TRBV30 and TRBJ1-3; weak D call: TRBD1 (6 bases). With 4 bases removed from V and 0 bases from J, the gap between germline ends came to 13 bases. The CDR3 spans 15 residues. Germline assignment: CDR1 GTSNPN and CDR2 SVGIG (reference sequence). The chain's CDR3 is CAWTWDTLSGNTIYF. In nucleotides, the CDR3 is TGTGCCTGGACTTGGGACACTCTCTCTGGAAACACCATATATTTT.

A single count supports this clone. The rearrangement uses TRBV19 and TRBJ1-5, with TRBD1 as a possible D gene (5 bases). The V gene lost 4 bases and the J gene lost 6 bases, with 7 bases spanning the gap. The germline CDR1 and CDR2 sequences are LNHDA and SQIVND (reference sequence). This CDR3 is 12 amino acids long. CDR3 DNA sequence: TGTGCCAGTAGTAGCAGGGTTCAGCCCCAGCATTTT. Translation gives CASSSRVQPQHF.

This chain links TRBV19 with TRBJ1-4, with a tentative D call TRBD1 (5 bases). From germline, CDR1 is LNHDA and CDR2 SQIVND (reference sequence). The CDR3 spans 13 residues. With 7 bases removed from V and 7 bases from J, the gap between germline ends came to 13 bases. This chain's CDR3 is CASIGQALEKLFF. The CDR3, as DNA: TGTGCCAGTATTGGACAAGCGCTTGAAAAACTGTTTTTT.